This T cell receptor (beta chain) was recorded in a study of regulatory dendritic cells for organ transplantation. Regarding this clone: Its antigen is currently unknown.

Memory T cells were CD45RO+, naive were CD45RA+, sorted by FACS. Whole-study findings and limits: Alloreactive memory CD8+ T cell pools varied considerably between individuals. Mature dendritic cells appeared to drive more memory CD8+ clonal expansion than regulatory ones. Memory CD8+ T cells were the most oligoclonal; naive cells were highly diverse.

This CDR3 is built from 16 residues. The trim removed 5 bases at V and 3 bases at J, leaving 7 bases unmatched. Looked up from germline, CDR1 is LNHDA and CDR2 is SQIVND (reference sequence). Method: immunoSEQ multiplex PCR; TCRdb's copy keeps in-frame clones and lacks some. In the table there are around 30,000 clones, approximately 81% of which are singletons. Specimen: naive CD8+ T cells from blood. Subset described: CD45RA+ naive T cells. This TCR was sampled from a human donor in good health. The chain employs TRBV19 and TRBJ2-3; 11 bases align to TRBD1. The CDR3, as DNA: TGTGCCAGTAGTCCCTCGGACAGGGGGCTAACAGATACGCAGTATTTT. Translated, it gives CASSPSDRGLTDTQYF.